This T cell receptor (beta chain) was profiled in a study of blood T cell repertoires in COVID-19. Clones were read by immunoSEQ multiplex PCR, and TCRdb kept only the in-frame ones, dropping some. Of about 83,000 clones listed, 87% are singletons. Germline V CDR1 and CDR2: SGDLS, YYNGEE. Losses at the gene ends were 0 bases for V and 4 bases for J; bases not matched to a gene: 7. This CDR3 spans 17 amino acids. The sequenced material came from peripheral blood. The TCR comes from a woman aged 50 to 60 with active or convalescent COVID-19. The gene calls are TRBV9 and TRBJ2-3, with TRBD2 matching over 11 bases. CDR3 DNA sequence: TGTGCCAGCAGCGTAGAAGCAACTAGCGGGGGAGCAGATACGCAGTATTTT. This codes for CASSVEATSGGADTQYF.